One sample yielded the 25 T cell receptor beta chains listed below, sequenced in a study of cytomegalovirus exposure and HLA in healthy donors (dated by TCRdb to about 2017). The method behind the library was the immunoSEQ multiplex PCR assay. For the multiplex PCR, a mixture combining 60 forward primers for TCR Vbeta segments and 13 reverse primers for TCR Jbeta segments was used. TCRdb re-hosts the immuneACCESS table, in-frame sequences only. Its copies lack some clones; in the studies checked, an unresolved V gene accounts for under half of them, and the cause for the rest is not known. This sample's clone table shows 45,000 to 50,000 clones. The top ten hold 17% of the sample. Specimen: PBMCs. All receptors derive from a male donor in good health and CMV-seronegative.

The chain carries TRBV29-1 and TRBJ2-3, with D possibly matching TRBD1 (6 bases). In germline, CDR1 is SQVTM, CDR2 ANQGSEA. This CDR3 comprises 14 residues. Trimming left V 4 bases short and J 2 bases short, with 13 bases between. The CDR3 DNA reads as TGCAGCGTTGGACAGGCAGCGGCCACAGATACGCAGTATTTT. Its translation is CSVGQAAATDTQYF.

This chain links TRBV5-6 with TRBJ1-2; D unresolved. The CDR3 is made up of 16 amino acids. Germline CDR1 SGHDT, CDR2 YYEEEE. Trimming left V 6 bases short and J 3 bases short, with 21 bases between. CDR3 DNA: TGTGCCAGCACGGGTATGCGGAGCGTGGAGGACTATGGCTACACCTTC. This encodes CASTGMRSVEDYGYTF.

The gene calls are TRBV14 and TRBJ1-5; D is undetermined. The CDR3 contains 14 residues. CDR1 SGHDN and CDR2 FVKESK come from the germline V gene. The V end lost 4 bases, the J end lost 2 bases, and 9 bases lay between the germline ends. This CDR3 reads CASSLSGGNQPQHF. DNA of the CDR3: TGTGCCAGCAGCCTAAGCGGGGGCAATCAGCCCCAGCATTTT.

The rearrangement joins TRBV29-1 to TRBJ1-3; D is perhaps TRBD1 (6 bases). V shed 4 bases and J shed 0 bases, with 10 bases lying between them. This CDR3 spans 14 amino acids. Looked up from germline, CDR1 is SQVTM and CDR2 is ANQGSEA. CDR3 bases: TGCAGCGTTGGTACAGGGAACTCTGGAAACACCATATATTTT. Translating gives CSVGTGNSGNTIYF.

V gene TRBV4-1 combines with J gene TRBJ1-3; D is unclear. The germline CDR1 and CDR2 sequences are MGHRA and YSYEKL. CDR3 length equals 14 residues. V shed 1 base and J shed 0 bases, with 4 bases lying between them. CDR3 amino acids: CASSQAGSGNTIYF. The CDR3, as DNA: TGCGCCAGCAGCCAAGCCGGCTCTGGAAACACCATATATTTT.

The J gene is TRBJ2-5, the V gene TRBV5-1, with 12 bases matching TRBD2. The V gene's germline CDR1 is SGHRS and CDR2 YFSETQ. The CDR3 consists of 17 residues. V lost 4 bases and J lost 5; bases outside the gene matches: 12. The chain's CDR3 is CASSPRTSGAPQETQYF. As DNA, the CDR3 is TGCGCCAGCAGCCCACGGACTAGCGGGGCGCCACAGGAGACCCAGTACTTC.

The rearrangement uses TRBV18 and TRBJ2-2; a possible D gene is TRBD1 (6 bases). Germline CDR1 reads KGHSH; CDR2 reads LQKENI. The CDR3 covers 16 residues. The V end lost 5 bases, the J end lost 0 bases, and 13 bases lay between the germline ends. CDR3 sequence reads: CASSYGTPANTGELFF. The CDR3 region has the DNA TGTGCCAGCTCATATGGGACACCCGCGAACACCGGGGAGCTGTTTTTT.

The rearrangement uses TRBV5-4 and TRBJ1-5; 7 bases fit TRBD1. This CDR3 region has 15 residues. Germline CDR1 SGHNT, CDR2 YYREEE (reference sequence). V shed 3 bases and J 0 bases; nucleotides not matched to a gene: 3. CDR3 protein: CASSSGQDSNQPQHF. The CDR3 nucleotides read TGTGCCAGCAGCTCCGGACAGGATAGCAATCAGCCCCAGCATTTT.

V gene TRBV5-6 combines with J gene TRBJ1-2; no reliable D call. CDR3 length: 16 residues. The V gene lost 3 bases and the J gene lost 6 bases, with 21 bases spanning the gap. The V gene's germline CDR1 is SGHDT and CDR2 YYEEEE. Here the CDR3 reads CASSYGVAPLIDGYTF. The DNA of the CDR3 is TGTGCCAGCAGCTACGGAGTGGCACCCCTTATTGATGGCTACACCTTC.

The CDR3, as DNA: TGTGCCAGTAGTATATGGGGGGTTAACACTGAAGCTTTCTTT. Amino acids: CASSIWGVNTEAFF. The chain employs TRBV19 and TRBJ1-1, with D tentatively TRBD1 (5 bases). The CDR3 is made up of 14 amino acids. Per germline, CDR1 LNHDA and CDR2 SQIVND (reference sequence). Trimming pared 2 bases from V and 2 bases from J, leaving 9 bases between.

This rearrangement joins TRBV9 to TRBJ1-4; maybe TRBD1 (6 bases). The CDR3 length is 16 residues. V lost 0 bases and J lost 4, with 13 bases in between. Looked up from germline, CDR1 is SGDLS and CDR2 is YYNGEE. Here the CDR3 reads CASSVGPRTDNEKLFF. CDR3 nucleotide sequence: TGTGCCAGCAGCGTAGGCCCCCGGACAGATAATGAAAAACTGTTTTTT.

J is TRBJ1-1 and V is TRBV6-1, with 7 nucleotides matching TRBD1. Germline assignment: CDR1 MNHNS and CDR2 SASEGT. The ends lost 4 bases at V and 10 bases at J; junction bases unmatched: 9. The CDR3 has 13 residues. As DNA, the CDR3 is TGTGCCAGCAGTGGACGACAGGGTCAGGTAGCTTTCTTT. Its protein is CASSGRQGQVAFF.

By frequency, this clone is medium-sized. The chain links TRBV6-6 to TRBJ2-7; D unresolved. The CDR3 has 12 residues. V was cut by 5 bases and J by 2 bases, with 7 bases left in between. The germline V gene encodes CDR1 MNHNY and CDR2 SVGAGI (reference sequence). The CDR3 region has the DNA TGTGCCAGCAGTCAGGTGACCTACGAGCAGTACTTC. Its translation is CASSQVTYEQYF.

The chain's CDR3 is CASSRGTGQGFSGYTF. The CDR3 DNA sequence: TGTGCCAGCAGCCGGGGGACCGGACAGGGATTCTCTGGCTACACCTTC. The chain combines TRBV9 with TRBJ1-2; the match to TRBD1 covers 8 bases. This CDR3 contains 16 residues. J was trimmed by 7 bases and V by 4 bases; bases with no gene match: 15. Germline V gene data show CDR1 as SGDLS and CDR2 as YYNGEE.

The rearrangement links TRBV14 to TRBJ2-7, with a possible D match to TRBD2 (6 bases). The CDR3 is 18 amino acids. V was cut by 3 bases and J by 2 bases, with 23 bases left in between. Germline lookup yields CDR1 SGHDN and CDR2 FVKESK. The CDR3 spells CASSQPRPGVWRTYEQYF. The CDR3 DNA is TGTGCCAGCAGCCAGCCCAGACCGGGGGTCTGGCGAACCTACGAGCAGTACTTC. The variable domain in full, with the rest retrieved from reference TRBV14 and TRBJ2-7, is EAGVTQFPSHSVIEKGQTVTLRCDPISGHDNLYWYRRVMGKEIKFLLHFVKESKQDESGMPNNRFLAERTGGTYSTLKVQPAELEDSGVYFCASSQPRPGVWRTYEQYFGPGTRLTVT.

This chain connects TRBV6-5 to TRBJ2-1; 8 positions match TRBD1. V gave up 2 bases and J gave up 0 bases; unmatched junction bases: 0. The CDR3 totals 15 residues. The germline V gene encodes CDR1 MNHEY and CDR2 SVGAGI. CDR3 sequence reads: CASSYTGGSYNEQFF. Written as DNA, the CDR3 is TGTGCCAGCAGTTACACAGGGGGCTCCTACAATGAGCAGTTCTTC.

The chain carries TRBV4-2 and TRBJ1-3, with D possibly matching TRBD1 (6 bases). Germline CDR1 and CDR2: LGHNA and YNFKEQ. The CDR3 extends over 16 amino acids. The V end was cut by 3 bases, the J end by 0 bases, with 12 bases between. The CDR3 is CASSQDSLFSGNTIYF. The CDR3 DNA reads as TGTGCCAGCAGCCAGGACAGTCTTTTCTCTGGAAACACCATATATTTT.

The chain carries TRBV6-5 and TRBJ1-1; D gene uncertain. From germline, CDR1 is MNHEY and CDR2 SVGAGI. The CDR3 contains 13 residues. Trimming took 7 bases from V and 0 from J, leaving 9 bases between them. The CDR3 DNA sequence: TGTGCCAGCATTTCAGACTTGAACACTGAAGCTTTCTTT. It codes for CASISDLNTEAFF.

The V call is TRBV4-1, the J call TRBJ2-1; the match to TRBD2 covers 10 bases. CDR1 is MGHRA, CDR2 YSYEKL, per germline. The CDR3 extends over 16 amino acids. V was clipped by 2 bases and J by 6 bases; unmatched bases: 7. The CDR3 DNA follows: TGCGCCAGCAGCCAAATACCCTTAGCGGGGGGCAATGAGCAGTTCTTC. Its protein is CASSQIPLAGGNEQFF.

The V gene is TRBV7-3, the J gene TRBJ2-5, with D perhaps TRBD2 (5 bases). Germline CDR1 reads SGHTA; CDR2 reads FQGTGA. There are 15 residues in the CDR3. Trimming removed 4 bases at V and 0 bases at J, with 12 bases between. The CDR3 bases are TGTGCCAGCAGCTCCCACCCGGGGTACCAAGAGACCCAGTACTTC. Its translation: CASSSHPGYQETQYF. Full variable domain (outside the CDR3, taken from reference TRBV7-3 and TRBJ2-5): GAGVSQTPSNKVTEKGKYVELRCDPISGHTALYWYRQSLGQGPEFLIYFQGTGAADDSGLPNDRFFAVRPEGSVSTLKIQRTERGDSAVYLCASSSHPGYQETQYFGPGTRLLVL.

The V gene is TRBV16, the J gene TRBJ1-5, with D unclear. V was pared by 2 bases and J by 3 bases, with 8 bases between. This CDR3 has 14 amino acids. Germline assignment: CDR1 KGHSY and CDR2 FQNENV. Here the CDR3 DNA reads TGTGCCAGCAGCCAAACACAGAACAATCAGCCCCAGCATTTT. It yields the protein CASSQTQNNQPQHF.

V usage is TRBV7-9 and J usage is TRBJ1-4; 9 nucleotides match TRBD1. V trimming: 2 bases; J trimming: 6 bases; junction bases outside the gene matches: 4. In germline, CDR1 is SEHNR, CDR2 FQNEAQ (reference sequence). The CDR3 length is 15 residues. For the CDR3, the DNA is TGTGCCAGCAGCTTAAACGGACAGGGGTATGAAAAACTGTTTTTT. It translates to CASSLNGQGYEKLFF.

The V and J genes are TRBV19 and TRBJ1-5; 7 bases agree with TRBD1. V was clipped by 8 bases and J by 3 bases; unmatched bases: 7. CDR3 length equals 14 residues. Germline CDR1 LNHDA, CDR2 SQIVND (reference sequence). CDR3: CASRGQPNNQPQHF. CDR3 nucleotides: TGTGCCAGTCGGGGACAGCCGAACAATCAGCCCCAGCATTTT.

J is TRBJ2-3 and V is TRBV25-1; TRBD2 matches 7 bases. This CDR3 region has 14 residues. Trimming at V came to 8 bases and at J to 2 bases, leaving 7 bases not matched to a gene. Per the germline V gene, CDR1 is MGHDK and CDR2 is SYGVNS. CDR3 protein: CASEPLAVTDTQYF. The CDR3 DNA sequence: TGTGCCAGCGAGCCCCTAGCGGTCACAGATACGCAGTATTTT.

The chain couples TRBV13 to TRBJ1-1, with TRBD1 as a possible D gene (5 bases). This CDR3 spans 11 amino acids. Trimming shortened V by 5 bases and J by 7 bases, and 8 bases separated the two germline ends. Germline CDR1 reads PRHDT; CDR2 reads FYEKMQ (reference sequence). The CDR3 here is CASSQGLEAFF. The CDR3 DNA is TGTGCCAGCAGCCAGGGACTTGAAGCTTTCTTT.